The 2 T cell receptor beta chains below were found in one sample sequenced in a study of cytotoxic CD8 clonotypes in ibrutinib-treated CLL. Method: immunoSEQ multiplex PCR; TCRdb's copy keeps in-frame clones and lacks some. The sample has approximately 140,000 clones; about 72% are singletons. The sample here was PBMCs, taken after 12 months of ibrutinib treatment. These receptors all come from a human donor with chronic lymphocytic leukemia.

This chain uses TRBV5-1 with TRBJ2-1; 8 nucleotides agree with TRBD2. The CDR3 covers 15 residues. Germline V gene data show CDR1 as SGHRS and CDR2 as YFSETQ. V lost 4 bases and J lost 2; bases outside the gene matches: 5. CDR3 coding DNA: TGCGCCAGCAGCCCCGGGAGGGGTCCCTACAATGAGCAGTTCTTC. Translating it yields CASSPGRGPYNEQFF.

This chain uses TRBV19 with TRBJ2-7, with D perhaps matching TRBD1 (5 bases). The CDR3 extends over 13 amino acids. Between the trimmed V and J ends, which lost 1 base and 4 bases, there was a span of 8 bases. Germline CDR1 is LNHDA and CDR2 is SQIVND (reference sequence). CDR3 in DNA: TGTGCCAGTAGTATAGCTGGGGCGTACGAGCAGTACTTC. This gives the protein CASSIAGAYEQYF.